Listed below are T cell receptor beta chains from one sample, sequenced in a study of identifying expanded T cells in peripheral blood. TCRdb's copy holds only in-frame clones and misses some; the assay was immunoSEQ multiplex PCR. Of about 84,000 clones detected, approximately 83% appear once; the ten largest clones hold roughly 5.9%. What was sequenced was blood. These receptors were obtained from a person aged 18 to 69 in good health. CDR3s include the opening cysteine and the closing phenylalanine or tryptophan. D genes are given only for firm matches. A clone size is listed for some rows: how often the clone was seen (once, few, many), or a class if it is expanded.

V gene	J gene	clone size	D gene	CDR3 DNA	CDR3 protein
TRBV19	TRBJ1-1	-	-	TGTGCCAGTAGCGCCCCTGGGGATACTATGAACACTGAAGCTTTCTTT	CASSAPGDTMNTEAFF
TRBV5-4	TRBJ1-2	-	TRBD1	TGTGCCAGCAGCACGCCTATGGACAGGGAGGACTATGGCTACACCTTC	CASSTPMDREDYGYTF
TRBV11-2	TRBJ1-1	-	-	TGTGCCAGCAGCCCACCGGGTTATGAGGGAATCAACACTGAAGCTTTCTTT	CASSPPGYEGINTEAFF
TRBV7-9	TRBJ1-1	-	TRBD1	TGTGCCAGCAGCTCCGGGACAGGAGACACTGAAGCTTTCTTT	CASSSGTGDTEAFF
TRBV6-4	TRBJ1-6	-	-	TGTGCCAGCAGTGCCATGCCGGGGAATTCACCCCTCCACTTT	CASSAMPGNSPLHF
TRBV6-5	TRBJ1-3	few	TRBD1	TGTGCCAGCGGCAGGGGGGCTGGAAACACCATATATTTT	CASGRGAGNTIYF
TRBV7-9	TRBJ1-2	-	-	TGTGCCAGCAGCTTATCTGGGCTTAACTATGGCTACACCTTC	CASSLSGLNYGYTF
TRBV7-6	TRBJ2-7	-	TRBD1	TGTGCCAGCAGCTCACTCGGACAGGGGGGAAAGGATTACGAGCAGTACTTC	CASSSLGQGGKDYEQYF
TRBV27	TRBJ2-1	-	-	TGTGCCAGCAGTTTTGAGGGGGGGGTCCCCTACAATGAGCAGTTCTTC	CASSFEGGVPYNEQFF
TRBV13	TRBJ1-2	-	-	TGTGCCAGCAGTCTCGGCCTAGGGGTGAGGGGCTACACCTTC	CASSLGLGVRGYTF
TRBV20-1	TRBJ1-1	few	-	TGCAGTGCGACTCCTTTATCTTTCTTT	CSATPLSFF
TRBV14	TRBJ1-2	-	-	TGTGCCAGCGGTAACTATGGCTACACCTTC	CASGNYGYTF
TRBV19	TRBJ1-1	-	-	TGTGCCAGTAGCTTCAGGGTAATAACTGAAGCTTTCTTT	CASSFRVITEAFF
TRBV27	TRBJ1-5	-	-	TGTGCCAGCAGTTTCGTCAATCAGCCCCAGCATTTT	CASSFVNQPQHF
TRBV6-5	TRBJ2-1	-	-	TGTGCCAGCAGAACCCCCAAGGGACACAATGAGCAGTTCTTC	CASRTPKGHNEQFF
TRBV30	TRBJ1-2	-	-	TGTGCCTGGAGTCTCATAACCTGGGGGAAATATGGCTACACCTTC	CAWSLITWGKYGYTF
TRBV7-9	TRBJ2-3	-	-	TGTGCCAGCACCGCGGACAGCGGTCCGACAGATACGCAGTATTTT	CASTADSGPTDTQYF
TRBV4-3	TRBJ1-2	few	TRBD1	TGCGCCAGCAGCCCCGACAGGGGTAACTATGGCTACACCTTC	CASSPDRGNYGYTF
TRBV6-1	TRBJ2-2	-	-	TGTGCCAGCAGGGCCGGGGAGCTGTTTTTT	CASRAGELFF
TRBV7-8	TRBJ2-5	-	-	TGTGCCAGCAGCTTAGGGGTAGAGACCCAGTACTTC	CASSLGVETQYF
TRBV2	TRBJ1-1	few	-	TGTGCCAGTCACCGGGAGGGCGGGAGCACTGAAGCTTTCTTT	CASHREGGSTEAFF
TRBV7-2	TRBJ1-2	few	-	TGTGCCAGCAGCTTAGATACAGGGAACTATGGCTACACCTTC	CASSLDTGNYGYTF
TRBV9	TRBJ1-1	-	-	TGTGCCAGCAGCCAGGGCTGGGGTCGGACTGAAGCTTTCTTT	CASSQGWGRTEAFF
TRBV5-1	TRBJ1-2	-	TRBD1	TGCGCCAGCAGCAAGGACAGGGGGACGAATGGCTACACCTTC	CASSKDRGTNGYTF
TRBV7-9	TRBJ1-4	-	-	TGTGCCAGCAGCTTTCTAGGTTGGGATGAAAAACTGTTTTTT	CASSFLGWDEKLFF
TRBV7-9	TRBJ1-2	-	TRBD1	TGTGCCAGCAGCTTAGATTCCGTCACTCCGAACTACAGGGGCGGCTACACCTTC	CASSLDSVTPNYRGGYTF
TRBV7-3	TRBJ2-1	-	TRBD2	TGTGCCAGCAGCCCCCGACTAGCGGGCGATTTTGATAATGAGCAGTTCTTC	CASSPRLAGDFDNEQFF
TRBV5-1	TRBJ2-1	-	-	TGCGCCAGCAGCTTGGCGACCCTTGGGGACGGTGAGCAGTTCTTC	CASSLATLGDGEQFF
TRBV12-5	TRBJ2-1	-	TRBD2	TGTGCTAGTGGTTTGGTAAGAAGCGGGGATTACGTCAGCTCCTACAATGAGCAGTTCTTC	CASGLVRSGDYVSSYNEQFF
TRBV11-1	TRBJ2-1	-	-	TGTGCCAGCAGCCAGGGGACAATAGACTACAATGAGCAGTTCTTC	CASSQGTIDYNEQFF
TRBV7-9	TRBJ2-7	-	-	TGTGCCAGCAGCTTTAGAGAAACCTCCTACGAGCAGTACTTC	CASSFRETSYEQYF
TRBV19	TRBJ2-7	-	-	TGTGCCAGTAGTCCCCGATCGGGGGGCGCCTACGAGCAGTACTTC	CASSPRSGGAYEQYF
TRBV6-5	TRBJ1-5	-	-	TGTGCCAGCAGTTTAAGGCAGGGTGGCAATCAGCCCCAGCATTTT	CASSLRQGGNQPQHF
TRBV7-9	TRBJ1-2	-	-	TGTGCCAGCAGCTCTAATACCCGGAGTGGCTACACCTTC	CASSSNTRSGYTF
TRBV5-1	TRBJ1-2	-	-	TGCGCCAGCAGCCCAACGGGGTATGGCTACACCTTC	CASSPTGYGYTF
TRBV11-2	TRBJ2-7	-	-	TGTGCCAGCAGCTTAGGCTACGGCCGGGACACTTCCTACGAGCAGTACTTC	CASSLGYGRDTSYEQYF
TRBV4-1	TRBJ1-2	-	TRBD1	TGCGCCAGCAGCCAAGGGGGACCAGGGCAGGGGGTAGGGAATGGCTACACCTTC	CASSQGGPGQGVGNGYTF
TRBV2	TRBJ1-1	-	-	TGTGCCAGCAAGGCGGAAATTCGAACTGAAGCTTTCTTT	CASKAEIRTEAFF
TRBV7-2	TRBJ1-1	-	TRBD1	TGTGCCAGCAGCTGGGACAGGGACGCTGAAGCTTTCTTT	CASSWDRDAEAFF
TRBV7-9	TRBJ1-2	few	-	TGTGCCAGCAGCCCCCGGACCATGAGCTATGGCTACACCTTC	CASSPRTMSYGYTF
TRBV5-1	TRBJ2-5	-	TRBD2	TGCGCCAGCAGCTTGGGCTTAGCGGGGGGGCAAGAGACCCAGTACTTC	CASSLGLAGGQETQYF
TRBV9	TRBJ1-1	-	-	TGTGCCAGCAGCTCCTCACTGAACACTGAAGCTTTCTTT	CASSSSLNTEAFF
TRBV6-1	TRBJ1-5	-	-	TGTGCCAGCAGTGAAGGGGGATCCGGGGCTCGCAATCAGCCCCAGCATTTT	CASSEGGSGARNQPQHF
TRBV11-3	TRBJ2-7	-	-	TGTGCCAGCAGCTTATGGTCAGGGACCTACGAGCAGTACTTC	CASSLWSGTYEQYF
TRBV30	TRBJ2-7	-	-	TGTGCCTGGAGTCGAGGCGGGGTTACCTACGAGCAGTACTTC	CAWSRGGVTYEQYF
TRBV27	TRBJ1-2	-	TRBD1	TGTGCCAGCAGTTTAAAACAGGGGGCGGATGGCTACACCTTC	CASSLKQGADGYTF
TRBV6-5	TRBJ1-1	-	-	TGTGCCAGCAGTTACGACTATGGGACACCGAACACTGAAGCTTTCTTT	CASSYDYGTPNTEAFF
TRBV7-9	TRBJ2-3	-	-	TGTGCCAGCAGCTTAGGGACGCAGTATTTT	CASSLGTQYF
TRBV6-1	TRBJ1-2	-	TRBD1	TGTGCCAGCAGGGGACAGGGGCCGGGCTACACCTTC	CASRGQGPGYTF
TRBV28	TRBJ2-1	-	-	TGTGCCAGCAGCGTTCGGAGGGGGAAATACAATGAGCAGTTCTTC	CASSVRRGKYNEQFF
TRBV7-2	TRBJ2-2	-	-	TGTGCCAGCAGCAGGGTATTAACCGTGAACACCGGGGAGCTGTTTTTT	CASSRVLTVNTGELFF
TRBV5-5	TRBJ2-2	-	-	TGTGCCAGCAGCTTGGGAGTACAGGACATCGGGGAGCTGTTTTTT	CASSLGVQDIGELFF
TRBV19	TRBJ1-1	-	-	TGTGCCAGTAGTGATCCGAGACATACTAACACTGAAGCTTTCTTT	CASSDPRHTNTEAFF
TRBV7-2	TRBJ2-1	-	-	TGTGCCAGCAGCTTAGCCCTCCGTCTTAATGAGCAGTTCTTC	CASSLALRLNEQFF
TRBV7-9	TRBJ2-7	-	-	TGTGCCAGCAGCTTAGCGGGAGCAGTGTACTTC	CASSLAGAVYF
TRBV6-1	TRBJ1-3	-	-	TGTGCCAGCACCTCGTACAGGTCTGGAAACACCATATATTTT	CASTSYRSGNTIYF
TRBV19	TRBJ2-6	-	-	TGTGCCAGTAGTAGACGGGCCGACATGGGGGCCAACGTCCTGACTTTC	CASSRRADMGANVLTF
TRBV9	TRBJ2-5	-	-	TGTGCCAGCAGCGTAGACACGGGAAGTGGGGAGACCCAGTACTTC	CASSVDTGSGETQYF
TRBV4-1	TRBJ1-4	-	-	TGCGCCAGCAGCCAGAGAGCCGAACCCTCAACTAATGAAAAACTGTTTTTT	CASSQRAEPSTNEKLFF
TRBV11-2	TRBJ2-1	-	TRBD2	TGTGCCAGCAGCTTAGATCAGCCTAGCGGGGGTCTCTACAATGAGCAGTTCTTC	CASSLDQPSGGLYNEQFF